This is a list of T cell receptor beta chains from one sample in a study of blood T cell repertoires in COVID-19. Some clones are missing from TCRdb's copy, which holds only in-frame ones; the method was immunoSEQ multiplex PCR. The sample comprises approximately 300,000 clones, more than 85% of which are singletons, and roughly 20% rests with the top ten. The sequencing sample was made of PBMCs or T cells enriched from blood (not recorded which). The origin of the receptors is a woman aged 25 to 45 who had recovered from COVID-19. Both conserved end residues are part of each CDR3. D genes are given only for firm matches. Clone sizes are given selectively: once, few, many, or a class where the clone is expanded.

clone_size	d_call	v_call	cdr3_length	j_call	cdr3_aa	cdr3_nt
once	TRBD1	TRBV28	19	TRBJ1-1	CASSLWEESPGTGGTEAFF	TGTGCCAGCAGTTTATGGGAGGAATCCCCCGGGACAGGGGGGACTGAAGCTTTCTTT
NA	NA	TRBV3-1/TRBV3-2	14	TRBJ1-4	CASSQMGGSEKLFF	TGTGCCAGCAGCCAAATGGGGGGTTCCGAAAAACTGTTTTTT
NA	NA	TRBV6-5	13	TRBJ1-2	CASSYAGYYGYTF	TGTGCCAGCAGTTACGCGGGCTACTATGGCTACACCTTC
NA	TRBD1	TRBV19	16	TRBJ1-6	CAIGLGQGIYNSPLHF	TGTGCCATAGGGCTTGGACAGGGGATATATAATTCACCCCTCCACTTT
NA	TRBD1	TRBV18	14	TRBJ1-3	CASSGDSSGNTIYF	TGTGCCAGCTCAGGGGACAGTAGCGGAAACACCATATATTTT
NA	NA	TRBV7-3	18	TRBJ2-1	CASSLIGTAGRSYNEQFF	TGTGCCAGCAGCTTAATTGGGACTGCTGGTCGCTCCTACAATGAGCAGTTCTTC
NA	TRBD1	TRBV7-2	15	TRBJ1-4	CASSSGQRWTEKLFF	TGTGCCAGCAGCTCGGGACAGCGGTGGACCGAAAAACTGTTTTTT
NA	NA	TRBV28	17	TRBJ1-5	CASSFPAAAGSNQPQHF	TGTGCCAGCAGTTTTCCGGCGGCAGCGGGAAGCAATCAGCCCCAGCATTTT
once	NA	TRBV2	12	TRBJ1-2	CASTRGGNGYTF	TGTGCCAGCACCAGGGGCGGCAATGGCTACACCTTC
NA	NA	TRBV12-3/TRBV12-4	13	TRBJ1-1	CASKKSGGTEAFF	TGTGCCAGCAAAAAATCGGGGGGGACTGAAGCTTTCTTT
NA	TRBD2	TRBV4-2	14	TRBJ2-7	CASRVAGGPHEQYF	TGTGCCAGCAGGGTAGCGGGAGGGCCCCACGAGCAGTACTTC
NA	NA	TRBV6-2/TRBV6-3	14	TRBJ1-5	CASSLGASNQPQHF	TGTGCCAGCAGTTTAGGGGCTAGCAATCAGCCCCAGCATTTT
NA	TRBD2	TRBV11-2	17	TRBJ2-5	CASSLVSAGVKRRTQYF	TGTGCCAGCAGCTTAGTGTCGGCGGGAGTCAAACGGAGGACCCAGTACTTC
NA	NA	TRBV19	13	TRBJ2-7	CASRTASTHEQYF	TGTGCCAGTAGGACAGCCTCCACCCACGAGCAGTACTTC
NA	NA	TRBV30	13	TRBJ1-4	CAWSVGKNEKLFF	TGTGCCTGGAGTGTTGGCAAAAATGAAAAACTGTTTTTT
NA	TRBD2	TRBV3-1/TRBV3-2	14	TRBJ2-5	CASSLSGRQETQYF	TGTGCCAGCAGCCTTAGCGGGAGACAAGAGACCCAGTACTTC
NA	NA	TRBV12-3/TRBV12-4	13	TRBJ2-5	CASSLSSHGTQYF	TGTGCCAGCAGTTTAAGTTCCCACGGGACCCAGTACTTC
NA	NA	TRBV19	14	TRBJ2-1	CASSRDPSTNEQFF	TGTGCCAGTAGTCGGGATCCCTCGACGAATGAGCAGTTCTTC
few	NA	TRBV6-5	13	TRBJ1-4	CASNGIFREKLFF	TGTGCCAGCAACGGCATATTCAGGGAAAAACTGTTTTTT
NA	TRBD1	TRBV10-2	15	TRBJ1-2	CASSETPTGSYGYTF	TGCGCCAGCAGTGAGACCCCGACAGGGAGCTATGGCTACACCTTC
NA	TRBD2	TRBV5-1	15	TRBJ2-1	CASSRSGESYNEQFF	TGCGCCAGCAGCAGAAGCGGGGAGTCCTACAATGAGCAGTTCTTC
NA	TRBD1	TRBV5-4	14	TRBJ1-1	CASSLDRGNTEAFF	TGTGCCAGCAGCCTAGACAGGGGAAACACTGAAGCTTTCTTT
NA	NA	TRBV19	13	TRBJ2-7	CASSIGLTYEQYF	TGTGCCAGTAGTATTGGGCTAACCTACGAGCAGTACTTC
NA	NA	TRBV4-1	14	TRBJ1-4	CASSQKGANEKLFF	TGCGCCAGCAGCCAGAAGGGAGCTAATGAAAAACTGTTTTTT
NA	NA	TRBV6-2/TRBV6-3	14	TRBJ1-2	CASSQKPGSRGYTF	TGTGCCAGCAGTCAAAAACCCGGGAGCCGTGGCTACACCTTC
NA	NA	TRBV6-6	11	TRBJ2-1	CASSAEGEQFF	TGTGCCAGCAGCGCAGAGGGTGAGCAGTTCTTC
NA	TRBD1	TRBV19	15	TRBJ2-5	CATATGTGGRETQYF	TGTGCCACCGCCACCGGGACAGGGGGCCGAGAGACCCAGTACTTC
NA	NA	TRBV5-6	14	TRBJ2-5	CASSLAGGSETQYF	TGTGCCAGCAGCTTGGCCGGGGGTTCGGAGACCCAGTACTTC
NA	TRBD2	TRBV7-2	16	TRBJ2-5	CASSLAPGGYKETQYF	TGTGCCAGCAGCTTAGCTCCGGGAGGGTACAAGGAGACCCAGTACTTC
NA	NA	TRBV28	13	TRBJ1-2	CASSLTGFYGYTF	TGTGCCAGCAGCCTCACAGGGTTCTATGGCTACACCTTC
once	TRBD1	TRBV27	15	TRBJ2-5	CASSLATGGGETQYF	TGTGCCAGCAGTTTAGCGACAGGGGGCGGGGAGACCCAGTACTTC
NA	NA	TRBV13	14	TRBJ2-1	CASSLGLANNEQFF	TGTGCCAGCAGCCTCGGACTGGCTAACAATGAGCAGTTCTTC
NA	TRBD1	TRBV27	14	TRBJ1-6	CASTPGTGASPLHF	TGTGCCAGCACCCCCGGGACAGGGGCTTCACCCCTCCACTTT
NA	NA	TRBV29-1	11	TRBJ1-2	CSVEMGGGYTF	TGCAGCGTTGAAATGGGAGGTGGCTACACCTTC
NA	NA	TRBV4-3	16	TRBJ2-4	CASSSVFRGAKNIQYF	TGCGCCAGCAGCTCAGTTTTCAGAGGAGCCAAAAACATTCAGTACTTC
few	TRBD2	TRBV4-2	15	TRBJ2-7	CASSQDGGLANEQYF	TGTGCCAGCAGCCAAGATGGGGGACTAGCGAACGAGCAGTACTTC
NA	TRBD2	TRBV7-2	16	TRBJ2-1	CASSLGSSGLYNEQFF	TGTGCCAGCAGCTTAGGGTCTAGCGGGCTTTACAATGAGCAGTTCTTC
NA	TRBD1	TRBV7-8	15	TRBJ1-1	CASSLGTGGNTEAFF	TGTGCCAGCAGCTTGGGGACAGGTGGGAACACTGAAGCTTTCTTT
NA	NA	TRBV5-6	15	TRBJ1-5	CASSHARWGGGPQHF	TGTGCCAGCAGCCACGCCCGGTGGGGGGGCGGACCCCAGCATTTT
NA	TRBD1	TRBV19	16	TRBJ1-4	CASSPQGAGTNEKLFF	TGTGCCAGTAGTCCACAGGGGGCCGGCACTAATGAAAAACTGTTTTTT
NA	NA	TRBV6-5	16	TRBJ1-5	CASSYRDRVGSQPQHF	TGTGCCAGCAGTTACCGAGACAGAGTCGGGAGTCAGCCCCAGCATTTT
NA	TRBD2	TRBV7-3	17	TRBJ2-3	CASSLTPRGAGPDTQYF	TGTGCCAGCAGCTTAACTCCGCGGGGGGCAGGCCCAGATACGCAGTATTTT
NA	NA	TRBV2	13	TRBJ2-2	CASSETYTGELFF	TGTGCCAGCAGTGAAACTTACACCGGGGAGCTGTTTTTT
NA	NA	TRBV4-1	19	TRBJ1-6	CASSQDLGTPSSYNSPLHF	TGCGCCAGCAGCCAAGATCTTGGGACACCGAGCTCCTATAATTCACCCCTCCACTTT
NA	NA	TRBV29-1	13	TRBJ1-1	CSVATILGTEAFF	TGCAGCGTTGCCACGATCCTAGGCACTGAAGCTTTCTTT
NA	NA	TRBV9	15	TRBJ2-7	CASSVGSTLSYEQYF	TGTGCCAGCAGCGTAGGAAGCACCCTCTCCTACGAGCAGTACTTC
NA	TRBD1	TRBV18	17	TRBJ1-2	CASSPDLDRGLWSGYTF	TGTGCCAGCTCACCCGACCTGGACAGGGGGCTCTGGAGCGGCTACACCTTC
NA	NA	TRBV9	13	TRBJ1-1	CASSLYGGTEAFF	TGTGCCAGCAGCCTCTACGGGGGGACTGAAGCTTTCTTT
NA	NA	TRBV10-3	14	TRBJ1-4	CAIRQGLDHEKLFF	TGTGCCATCAGGCAGGGGTTGGATCATGAAAAACTGTTTTTT
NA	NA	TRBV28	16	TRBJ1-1	CASSSLDGGDGTEAFF	TGTGCCAGCAGTTCGCTTGATGGGGGGGACGGTACTGAAGCTTTCTTT
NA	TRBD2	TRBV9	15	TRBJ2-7	CASSAPGGFGHEQYF	TGTGCCAGCAGCGCCCCGGGAGGGTTCGGCCACGAGCAGTACTTC
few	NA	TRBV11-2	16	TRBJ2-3	CASSLQLSGSTDTQYF	TGTGCCAGCAGCTTACAATTGTCGGGTAGCACAGATACGCAGTATTTT
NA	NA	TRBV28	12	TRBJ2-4	CASSPRERAGYF	TGTGCCAGCAGTCCCCGGGAGAGGGCGGGGTACTTC
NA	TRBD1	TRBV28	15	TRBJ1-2	CASSLGGQRYYGYTF	TGTGCCAGCAGTTTAGGGGGACAGCGATACTATGGCTACACCTTC
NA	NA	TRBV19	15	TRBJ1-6	CASSSVHPLISPLHF	TGTGCCAGTAGTTCGGTTCATCCTCTCATCTCACCCCTCCACTTT
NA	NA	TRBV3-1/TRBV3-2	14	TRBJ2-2	CASHYGGTAGELFF	TGTGCCAGCCACTATGGGGGGACGGCCGGGGAGCTGTTTTTT
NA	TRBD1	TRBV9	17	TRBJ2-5	CASSFLTGTGGQETQYF	TGTGCCAGCAGCTTCCTTACCGGGACAGGGGGCCAAGAGACCCAGTACTTC
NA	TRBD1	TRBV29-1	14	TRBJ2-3	CSVEWDRVTDTQYF	TGCAGCGTTGAGTGGGACAGGGTCACTGATACGCAGTATTTT
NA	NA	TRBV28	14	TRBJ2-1	CASSSPNRVHEQFF	TGTGCCAGCAGTTCACCGAACAGGGTCCATGAGCAGTTCTTC
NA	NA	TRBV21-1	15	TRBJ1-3	CASSKREGSGNTIYF	TGTGCCAGCAGCAAGAGGGAGGGCTCGGGAAACACCATATATTTT